This T cell receptor (beta chain) is from a study of cytomegalovirus exposure and HLA in healthy donors. Study summary: There were 350 to 450 genotyped donors. Of these, roughly 80% fell in the genetic ancestry cluster associated with self-reported Caucasian donors. General study points: Sequencing likely caused a cluster of highly shared sequence variants. Later analysis showed TCR association rates varying by HLA locus, highest for DRB1 and lowest for HLA-C.

Note on this clone: Its antigen is unidentified.

Germline-derived CDR1 and CDR2 are KGHSH and LQKENI. The V gene lost 3 bases and the J gene lost 8 bases, with 13 bases spanning the gap. This CDR3 has 14 amino acids. PCR involved 60 Vbeta and 13 Jbeta primers. The repertoire was sequenced with immunoSEQ multiplex PCR; TCRdb's copy has only in-frame clones and lacks some. The sample holds approximately 170,000 clones; around two thirds are singletons and the top ten take approximately 1.5%. Sequenced input: PBMCs. J is TRBJ1-4 and V is TRBV18, with D unresolved. This receptor was taken from a man aged 45-65 years in good health and CMV-seronegative. CDR3 coding DNA: TGTGCCAGCTCACCGCGGGCGGGTCAAGAAAAACTGTTTTTT. Its translation is CASSPRAGQEKLFF.